A single sample is the source of the 30 T cell receptor beta chains below, sequenced in a study of T-cell memory formation after mild COVID-19. TCRdb reprocessed the 5' RACE reads via MiXCR and lists one record per CDR3 protein. The sample holds 150,000 to 200,000 distinct CDR3 sequences, over 20% seen once. Sequencing was performed on PBMCs or a T cell subset sorted from them (not recorded which). The receptors were sampled from an adult woman who had mild COVID-19 (a few samples of this study predate the infection). Cell type and time point are not known.

The chain employs TRBV6-5 and TRBJ1-2; D is perhaps TRBD1 (5 bases). CDR1 is MNHEY, CDR2 SVGAGI, per germline. Trimming shortened V by 8 bases and J by 4 bases, and 11 bases separated the two germline ends. The CDR3 has 12 residues. The CDR3, as DNA: TGTGCCAGCCGGAGCGGGGGCTATGGCTACACCTTC. Translated: CASRSGGYGYTF.

Comment on this clonotype: As the CDR3 is not closed by the conserved phenylalanine or tryptophan, this likely results from a read error. The genes are TRBV5-1 and TRBJ2-1, with 12 bases matching TRBD2. The junction had 10 bases not matched to a gene; V was cut back by 1 base and J by 8 bases. Germline CDR1 reads SGHRS; CDR2 reads YFSETQ. The CDR3 contains 17 residues. This chain's CDR3 is CASSLIGPTSGSDEQFL. In DNA, the CDR3 is TGCGCCAGCAGCTTGATCGGGCCGACTAGCGGGAGCGATGAGCAGTTCTTA.

The chain employs TRBV10-3 and TRBJ2-7; 8 bases line up with TRBD2. This CDR3 is 15 amino acids long. CDR1 and CDR2 from the germline V gene are ENHRY and SYGVKD. Trimming cost V 2 bases and J 3 bases; bases outside gene matches: 6. In nucleotides, the CDR3 is TGTGCCATCAGTGAGGGGATAGCGGGGCTCTACGAGCAGTACTTC. Residues: CAISEGIAGLYEQYF.

This clonotype turned up a few times. The junction and the germline gene differ at one end; a read error may be behind it. The CDR3 here is CASREDRVGGYTF. Written as DNA, the CDR3 is TGTGCCAGCAGGGAAGACAGGGTGGGTGGCTACACCTTC. The chain recombines TRBV2 with TRBJ1-2; TRBD1 aligns across 7 bases. The CDR3 is 13 residues long. Germline V gene lookup returns CDR1 SNHLY and CDR2 FYNNEI.

This chain uses TRBV30 with TRBJ2-5, with 13 bases lining up with TRBD2. V was pared by 0 bases and J by 4 bases, with 11 bases of the junction left unmatched. The germline V gene encodes CDR1 GTSNPN and CDR2 SVGIG (reference sequence). The CDR3 sequence is 18 residues long. Here the CDR3 DNA reads TGTGCCTGGAGTGTTGCCCTCCAACTAGCGGGGGGGCCAGAGACCCAGTACTTC. Translation gives CAWSVALQLAGGPETQYF.

V usage is TRBV7-2 and J usage is TRBJ2-7; D is uncertain. This CDR3 has 11 residues. The germline CDR1 and CDR2 sequences are SGHTA and FQGNSA. Trimming shortened V by 7 bases and J by 5 bases, and 9 bases separated the two germline ends. The CDR3, as DNA: TGTGCCAGCACCGGGTGGGACGAGCAGTACTTC. It specifies CASTGWDEQYF.

This clonotype was detected only a few times. This chain links TRBV4-1 with TRBJ2-5; D is uncertain. V was clipped by 6 bases and J by 3 bases, with 8 bases between them. CDR3 size: 12 residues. From germline, CDR1 is MGHRA and CDR2 YSYEKL. As DNA, the CDR3 is TGCGCCAGCAGGGGCACCAAAGAGACCCAGTACTTC. This translates into CASRGTKETQYF.

The genes are TRBV29-1 and TRBJ1-2, with a weak D call TRBD1 (6 bases). The CDR3 contains 13 residues. CDR1 is SQVTM, CDR2 ANQGSEA, per germline. Trimming left V 6 bases short and J 3 bases short, with 14 bases between. CDR3 coding DNA: TGCAGCGTGCTGACAGGCCTCGACTATGGCTACACCTTC. It is translated as CSVLTGLDYGYTF.

The V call is TRBV7-2, the J call TRBJ1-1, with TRBD1 identical over 8 bases. The CDR3 runs 12 residues. V was clipped by 5 bases and J by 8 bases; unmatched bases: 4. Germline CDR1 and CDR2: SGHTA and FQGNSA. The chain's CDR3 is CASSPDRAEAFF. The CDR3 region has the DNA TGTGCCAGCAGCCCGGACAGGGCAGAAGCTTTCTTT.

This clonotype was detected only a few times. The chain couples TRBV19 to TRBJ1-5; D possibly corresponds to TRBD1 (5 bases). Germline-derived CDR1 and CDR2 are LNHDA and SQIVND (reference sequence). The V end was cut by 10 bases, the J end by 6 bases, with 16 bases between. The CDR3 contains 13 residues. CDR3 coding DNA: TGTGCCACCCGTTTGGGGGGTATTCAGCCCCAGCATTTT. It specifies CATRLGGIQPQHF.

The chain has TRBV6-1 and TRBJ2-7; 9 nucleotides line up with TRBD1. This CDR3 comprises 16 residues. The junction had 5 bases not matched to a gene; V was cut back by 2 bases and J by 0 bases. Germline assignment: CDR1 MNHNS and CDR2 SASEGT. CDR3 in amino acids: CASSEYGTGSSYEQYF. The CDR3 nucleotides read TGTGCCAGCAGTGAATATGGGACAGGGAGCTCCTACGAGCAGTACTTC.

The CDR3 reads CASSLGVMVTDTQYF. In DNA form, the CDR3 reads TGTGCCAGCAGCTTGGGGGTCATGGTCACAGATACGCAGTATTTT. This chain joins TRBV5-5 and TRBJ2-3; no clear D. The CDR3 totals 15 residues. Germline V gene lookup returns CDR1 SGHKS and CDR2 YYEKEE (reference sequence). V shed 0 bases and J shed 2 bases, with 10 bases lying between them.

This clonotype turned up a few times. This chain links TRBV30 with TRBJ1-2, with D unclear. Trimming stripped 2 bases from V and 5 bases from J, with 9 bases between. Germline V gene lookup returns CDR1 GTSNPN and CDR2 SVGIG (reference sequence). The CDR3 consists of 12 residues. Written as DNA, the CDR3 is TGTGCCTGGAGTCCTGAGGGTTATGGCTACACCTTC. It is translated as CAWSPEGYGYTF.

This clonotype appeared many times. The chain employs TRBV7-6 and TRBJ2-1; D ambiguous. V lost 3 bases and J 4 bases, leaving 4 bases between the germline ends. The CDR3 is 12 amino acids. CDR1 and CDR2 (germline): SGHVS, FNYEAQ. The CDR3, as DNA: TGTGCCAGCAGCTTCGGGTACAATGAGCAGTTCTTC. As protein: CASSFGYNEQFF.

This clonotype was seen more than once but under ten times. The gene calls are TRBV7-6 and TRBJ1-6; D is perhaps TRBD1 (5 bases). The V gene's germline CDR1 is SGHVS and CDR2 FNYEAQ. The CDR3 is 15 amino acids. V was cut by 2 bases and J by 13 bases, with 18 bases left in between. CDR3 in amino acids: CASSLRSGTGEPLHF. The CDR3 DNA follows: TGTGCCAGCAGCTTACGGTCGGGAACAGGCGAGCCCCTCCACTTT. Filled out from reference TRBV7-6 and TRBJ1-6, the complete variable domain reads GAGVSQSPRYKVTKRGQDVALRCDPISGHVSLYWYRQALGQGPEFLTYFNYEAQQDKSGLPNDRFSAERPEGSISTLTIQRTEQRDSAMYRCASSLRSGTGEPLHFGNGTRLTVT.

This rearrangement joins TRBV15 to TRBJ1-5; D remains unclear. The CDR3 totals 13 residues. Trimming pared 5 bases from V and 6 bases from J, leaving 11 bases between. Germline CDR1 is LNHNV and CDR2 is YYDKDF (reference sequence). CDR3 residues: CATSLWYGQPQHF. In DNA, the CDR3 is TGTGCCACCAGCCTTTGGTACGGTCAGCCCCAGCATTTT.

This clonotype turned up a few times. This chain uses TRBV4-3 with TRBJ2-7, with a possible D match to TRBD2 (5 bases). This CDR3 region has 14 residues. V dropped 4 bases and J dropped 0 bases, with 10 bases sitting between them. In germline, CDR1 is LGHNA, CDR2 YSLEER. This CDR3 is CASSPDSSSYEQYF. The CDR3 DNA reads TGCGCCAGCAGCCCGGACTCTTCCTCCTACGAGCAGTACTTC.

The J gene is TRBJ1-1, the V gene TRBV25-1; 9 bases line up with TRBD1. Germline CDR1 MGHDK, CDR2 SYGVNS. The CDR3 is 15 residues long. V lost 2 bases and J lost 4; bases outside the gene matches: 5. The CDR3 coding sequence is TGTGCCAGCAGTGAAACGCCGACAGGGGGCACTGAAGCTTTCTTT. Translation: CASSETPTGGTEAFF.

This clonotype showed up just a few times. The junction differs from germline at one of its ends, possibly a read error. The rearrangement joins TRBV5-5 to TRBJ2-3; the D gene is possibly TRBD1 (5 bases). The CDR3 has 17 residues. Germline V gene data show CDR1 as SGHKS and CDR2 as YYEKEE (reference sequence). The CDR3 protein is CASSPPGGAPRADTKYF. The DNA for the CDR3 is TGTGCCAGCAGCCCCCCCGGTGGGGCCCCTCGGGCAGATACGAAGTATTTT.

The J gene is TRBJ2-7, the V gene TRBV7-9, with 7 positions matching TRBD1. CDR1 and CDR2 from the germline V gene are SEHNR and FQNEAQ (reference sequence). The CDR3 consists of 15 residues. J lost 0 bases, V lost 5 bases, and 7 bases had no gene match. The DNA of the CDR3 is TGTGCCAGCAGCCCAGCGACAGGGCACTCCTACGAGCAGTACTTC. Its translation: CASSPATGHSYEQYF.

The genes are TRBV15 and TRBJ2-5; 7 nucleotides align to TRBD1. Looked up from germline, CDR1 is LNHNV and CDR2 is YYDKDF (reference sequence). The CDR3 runs 17 residues. After removal of 2 bases from V and 3 bases from J, the junction contained 12 bases not matched to a gene. CDR3 sequence: CATSRYPRDRLEETQYF. The DNA for the CDR3 is TGTGCCACCAGCAGATACCCCCGGGACAGACTGGAAGAGACCCAGTACTTC.

The chain has TRBV7-2 and TRBJ1-1, with a tentative D call TRBD1 (6 bases). Germline V lookup: CDR1 SGHTA, CDR2 FQGNSA. CDR3 length equals 15 residues. V lost 3 bases, J lost 0 bases, and 11 bases lay in between. The chain's CDR3 is CASSFRDTMNTEAFF. The CDR3 DNA reads TGTGCCAGCAGCTTCCGGGACACCATGAACACTGAAGCTTTCTTT.

The V gene is TRBV12-3 or TRBV12-4, the J gene TRBJ2-5; 7 nucleotides line up with TRBD1. The CDR3 contains 14 residues. V trimming: 5 bases; J trimming: 3 bases; junction bases outside the gene matches: 6. In nucleotides, the CDR3 is TGTGCCAGCAGTCCGACAGGGACCGAAGAGACCCAGTACTTC. Translated, it gives CASSPTGTEETQYF.

The V gene is TRBV6-6, the J gene TRBJ2-2; D call uncertain. The CDR3 is 15 residues long. In germline, CDR1 is MNHNY, CDR2 SVGAGI (reference sequence). V gave up 5 bases and J gave up 3 bases, with 13 bases separating them. The CDR3 nucleotides read TGTGCCAGCAGTATCGGGCGGCCGCACACCGGGGAGCTGTTTTTT. Its translation: CASSIGRPHTGELFF.

Only a few counts were recorded for this clonotype. This chain links TRBV27 with TRBJ2-7; D tentatively reads TRBD1 or TRBD2 (7 bases each). The CDR3 covers 14 residues. Trimming took 7 bases from V and 4 from J, leaving 17 bases between them. Germline CDR1 MNHEY, CDR2 SMNVEV (reference sequence). The chain's CDR3 is CASTGEGARYEQYF. In DNA form, the CDR3 reads TGTGCCAGCACCGGGGAGGGGGCGAGGTACGAGCAGTACTTC.

This chain uses TRBV12-5 with TRBJ1-1, with TRBD1 matching 9 bases. V trimming: 1 base; J trimming: 4 bases; junction bases outside the gene matches: 4. In germline, CDR1 is LGHNT, CDR2 FRNRAP. The CDR3 has 15 residues. CDR3 sequence reads: CASGLAGTGFTEAFF. The CDR3 nucleotides are TGTGCTAGTGGTTTGGCCGGGACAGGGTTCACTGAAGCTTTCTTT.

V and J are TRBV5-1 and TRBJ2-7; 8 bases are shared with TRBD2. CDR3 length: 15 residues. J was trimmed by 4 bases and V by 1 base; bases with no gene match: 7. Germline V lookup: CDR1 SGHRS, CDR2 YFSETQ. CDR3 DNA sequence: TGCGCCAGCAGCTTGCAACGGGGGGGAGCTTACGAGCAGTACTTC. Translated: CASSLQRGGAYEQYF.

The chain links TRBV7-9 to TRBJ2-2; weak D call: TRBD1 (5 bases). Between the trimmed V and J ends, which lost 5 bases and 6 bases, there was a span of 10 bases. Per the germline V gene, CDR1 is SEHNR and CDR2 is FQNEAQ (reference sequence). The CDR3 is made up of 13 amino acids. CDR3 amino acids: CASSLGAPGELFF. The CDR3 nucleotides read TGTGCCAGCAGCCTTGGGGCCCCCGGGGAGCTGTTTTTT.

The rearrangement joins TRBV4-1 to TRBJ1-1; 11 nucleotides align to TRBD1. The ends lost 3 bases at V and 7 bases at J; junction bases unmatched: 7. CDR1 and CDR2 (germline): MGHRA, YSYEKL. CDR3 length: 15 residues. The CDR3 DNA reads TGCGCCAGCAGCCAGGACAGGGGGCGACCCGGTGAAGCTTTCTTT. Its protein is CASSQDRGRPGEAFF.

The CDR3 coding sequence is TGTGCCAGCAGTTCCCTCGGCGGTGAAGCTTTCTTT. This gives the protein CASSSLGGEAFF. This rearrangement joins TRBV7-2 to TRBJ1-1; D remains unclear. Germline assignment: CDR1 SGHTA and CDR2 FQGNSA. Deletions cut 6 bases from V and 7 bases from J, with 12 bases between. This CDR3 is 12 amino acids long.